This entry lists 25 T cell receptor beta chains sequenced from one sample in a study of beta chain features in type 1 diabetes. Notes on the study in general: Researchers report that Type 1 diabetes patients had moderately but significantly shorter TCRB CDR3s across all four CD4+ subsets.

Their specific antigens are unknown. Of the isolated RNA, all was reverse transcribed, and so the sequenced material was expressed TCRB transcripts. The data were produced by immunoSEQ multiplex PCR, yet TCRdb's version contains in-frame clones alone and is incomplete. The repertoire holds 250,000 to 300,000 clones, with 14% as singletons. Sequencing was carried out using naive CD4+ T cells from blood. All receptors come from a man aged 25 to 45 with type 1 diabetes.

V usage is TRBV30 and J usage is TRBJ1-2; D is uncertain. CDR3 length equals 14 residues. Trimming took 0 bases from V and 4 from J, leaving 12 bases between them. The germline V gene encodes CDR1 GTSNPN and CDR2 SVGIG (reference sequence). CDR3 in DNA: TGTGCCTGGAGTGTAGGAGGATGGAGCTATGGCTACACCTTC. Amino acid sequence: CAWSVGGWSYGYTF.

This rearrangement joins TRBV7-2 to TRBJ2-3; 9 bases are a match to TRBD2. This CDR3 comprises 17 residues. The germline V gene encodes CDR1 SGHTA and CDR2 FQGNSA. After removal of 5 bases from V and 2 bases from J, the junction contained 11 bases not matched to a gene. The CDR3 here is CASSPIGLAHTTDTQYF. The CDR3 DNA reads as TGTGCCAGCAGCCCAATCGGACTAGCGCACACCACAGATACGCAGTATTTT.

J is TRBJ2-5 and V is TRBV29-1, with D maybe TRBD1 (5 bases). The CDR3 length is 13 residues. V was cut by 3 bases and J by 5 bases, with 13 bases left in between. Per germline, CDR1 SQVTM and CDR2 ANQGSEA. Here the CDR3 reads CSVDGAAAETQYF. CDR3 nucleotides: TGCAGCGTTGATGGGGCAGCCGCCGAGACCCAGTACTTC.

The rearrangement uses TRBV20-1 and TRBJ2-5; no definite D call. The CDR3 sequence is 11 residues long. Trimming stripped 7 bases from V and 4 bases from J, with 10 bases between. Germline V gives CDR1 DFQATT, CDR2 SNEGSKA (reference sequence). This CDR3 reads CSVERGETQYF. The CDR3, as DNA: TGCAGTGTGGAACGAGGAGAGACCCAGTACTTC.

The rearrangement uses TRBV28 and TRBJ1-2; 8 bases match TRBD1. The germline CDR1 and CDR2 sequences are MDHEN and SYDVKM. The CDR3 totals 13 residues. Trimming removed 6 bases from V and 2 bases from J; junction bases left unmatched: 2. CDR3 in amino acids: CASRTGVNYGYTF. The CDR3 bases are TGTGCCAGCAGGACAGGGGTCAACTATGGCTACACCTTC.

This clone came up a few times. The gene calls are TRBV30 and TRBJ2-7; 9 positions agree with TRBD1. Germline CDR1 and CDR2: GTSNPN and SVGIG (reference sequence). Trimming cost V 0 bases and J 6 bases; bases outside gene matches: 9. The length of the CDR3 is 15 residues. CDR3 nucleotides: TGTGCCTGGAGTGTATCGGGACAGGGTTTTTTCGAGCAGTACTTC. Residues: CAWSVSGQGFFEQYF.

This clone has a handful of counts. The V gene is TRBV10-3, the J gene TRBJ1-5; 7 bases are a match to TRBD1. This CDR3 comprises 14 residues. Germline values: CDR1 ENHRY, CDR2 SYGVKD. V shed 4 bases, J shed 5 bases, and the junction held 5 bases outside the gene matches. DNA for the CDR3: TGTGCCATCAGTGGGCGACAGGGTGATCAGCCCCAGCATTTT. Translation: CAISGRQGDQPQHF.

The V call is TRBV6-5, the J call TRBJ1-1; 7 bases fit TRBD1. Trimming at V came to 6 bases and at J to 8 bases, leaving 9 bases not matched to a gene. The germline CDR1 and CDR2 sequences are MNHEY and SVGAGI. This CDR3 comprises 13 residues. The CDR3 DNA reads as TGTGCCAGCAGACAGACAGGGAACAGGGAAGCTTTCTTT. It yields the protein CASRQTGNREAFF.

CDR3: CASSPGTGTSDTEAFF. DNA for the CDR3: TGTGCCAGCAGTCCCGGGACAGGGACTTCGGACACTGAAGCTTTCTTT. The genes are TRBV9 and TRBJ1-1, with 9 nucleotides matching TRBD1. J lost 3 bases, V lost 5 bases, and 11 bases had no gene match. CDR3 length: 16 amino acids. Germline assignment: CDR1 SGDLS and CDR2 YYNGEE.

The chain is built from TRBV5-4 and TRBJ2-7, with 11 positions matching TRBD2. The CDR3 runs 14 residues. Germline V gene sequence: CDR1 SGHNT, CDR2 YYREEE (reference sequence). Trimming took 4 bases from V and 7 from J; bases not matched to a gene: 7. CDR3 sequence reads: CASSLSGRAGEQYF. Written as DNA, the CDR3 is TGTGCCAGCAGCCTTAGCGGGAGGGCGGGTGAGCAGTACTTC.

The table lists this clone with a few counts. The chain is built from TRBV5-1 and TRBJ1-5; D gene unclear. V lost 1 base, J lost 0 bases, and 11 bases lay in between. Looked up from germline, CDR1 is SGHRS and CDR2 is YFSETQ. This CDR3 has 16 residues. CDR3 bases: TGCGCCAGCAGCTTGTTGCCGGTTAATAGCAATCAGCCCCAGCATTTT. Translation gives CASSLLPVNSNQPQHF.

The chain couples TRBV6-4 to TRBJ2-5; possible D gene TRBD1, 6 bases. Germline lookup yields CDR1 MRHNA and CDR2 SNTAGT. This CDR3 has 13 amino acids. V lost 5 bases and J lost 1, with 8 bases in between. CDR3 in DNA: TGTGCCAGCAGTCCGACAGGCCAAGAGACCCAGTACTTC. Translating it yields CASSPTGQETQYF.

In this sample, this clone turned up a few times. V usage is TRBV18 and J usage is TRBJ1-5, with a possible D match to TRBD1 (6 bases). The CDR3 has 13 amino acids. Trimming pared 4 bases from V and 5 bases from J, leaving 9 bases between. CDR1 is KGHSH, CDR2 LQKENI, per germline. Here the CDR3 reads CASSRTADQPQHF. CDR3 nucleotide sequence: TGTGCCAGCTCACGGACAGCCGATCAGCCCCAGCATTTT.

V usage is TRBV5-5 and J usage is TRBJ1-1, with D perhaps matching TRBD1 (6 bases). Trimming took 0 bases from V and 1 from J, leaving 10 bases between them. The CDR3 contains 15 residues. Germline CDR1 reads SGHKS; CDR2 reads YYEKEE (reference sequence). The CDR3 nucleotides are TGTGCCAGCAGCTTGGTACAGGGAACGAACACTGAAGCTTTCTTT. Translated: CASSLVQGTNTEAFF.

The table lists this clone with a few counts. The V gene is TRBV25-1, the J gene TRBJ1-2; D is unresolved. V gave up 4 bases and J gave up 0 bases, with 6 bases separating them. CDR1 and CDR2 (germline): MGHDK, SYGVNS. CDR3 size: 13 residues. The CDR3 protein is CASSGQANYGYTF. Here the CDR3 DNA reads TGTGCCAGCAGTGGCCAGGCTAACTATGGCTACACCTTC.

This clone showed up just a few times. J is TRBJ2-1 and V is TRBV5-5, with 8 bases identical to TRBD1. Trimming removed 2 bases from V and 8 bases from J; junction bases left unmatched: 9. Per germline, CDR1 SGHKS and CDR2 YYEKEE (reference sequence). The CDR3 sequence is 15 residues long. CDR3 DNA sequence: TGTGCCAGCAGCTTACCCGGGACAGGTCTCGATGAGCAGTTCTTC. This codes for CASSLPGTGLDEQFF.

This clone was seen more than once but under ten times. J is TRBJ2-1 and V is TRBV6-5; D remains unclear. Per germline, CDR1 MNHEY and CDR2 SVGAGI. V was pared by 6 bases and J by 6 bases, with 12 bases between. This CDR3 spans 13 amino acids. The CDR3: CASRPISLNEQFF. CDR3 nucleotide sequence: TGTGCCAGCAGGCCTATAAGCCTCAATGAGCAGTTCTTC.

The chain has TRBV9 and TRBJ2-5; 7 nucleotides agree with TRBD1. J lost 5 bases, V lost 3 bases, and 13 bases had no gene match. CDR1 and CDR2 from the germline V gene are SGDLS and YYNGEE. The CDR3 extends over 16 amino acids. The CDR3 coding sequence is TGTGCCAGCAGCGCTTTTTCGACAGGGATGACGGAGACCCAGTACTTC. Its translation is CASSAFSTGMTETQYF.

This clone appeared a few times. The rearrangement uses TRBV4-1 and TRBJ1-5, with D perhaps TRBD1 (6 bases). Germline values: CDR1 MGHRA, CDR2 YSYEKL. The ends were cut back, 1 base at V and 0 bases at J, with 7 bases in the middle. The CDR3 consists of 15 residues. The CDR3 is CASSQADSSNQPQHF. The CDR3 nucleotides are TGCGCCAGCAGCCAAGCGGACAGTAGCAATCAGCCCCAGCATTTT.

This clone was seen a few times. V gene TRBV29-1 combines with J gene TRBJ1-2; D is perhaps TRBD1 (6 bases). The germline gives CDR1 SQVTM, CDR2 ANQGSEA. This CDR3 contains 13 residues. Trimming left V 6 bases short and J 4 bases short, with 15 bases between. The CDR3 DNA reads TGCAGCGTAAGGTCTACAGGGAGCTATGGCTACACCTTC. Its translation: CSVRSTGSYGYTF.

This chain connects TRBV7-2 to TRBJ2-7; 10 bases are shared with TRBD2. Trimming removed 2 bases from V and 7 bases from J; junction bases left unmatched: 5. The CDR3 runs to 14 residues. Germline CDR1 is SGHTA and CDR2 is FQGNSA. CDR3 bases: TGTGCCAGCAGCTTAACTAGCGGGACGGGAGAGCAGTACTTC. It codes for CASSLTSGTGEQYF.

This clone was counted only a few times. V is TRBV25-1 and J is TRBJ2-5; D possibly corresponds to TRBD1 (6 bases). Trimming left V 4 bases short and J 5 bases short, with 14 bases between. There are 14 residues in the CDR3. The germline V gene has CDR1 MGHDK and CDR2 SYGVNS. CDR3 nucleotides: TGTGCCAGCAGTGGATCAGGGGTTTTGGAGACCCAGTACTTC. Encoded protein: CASSGSGVLETQYF.

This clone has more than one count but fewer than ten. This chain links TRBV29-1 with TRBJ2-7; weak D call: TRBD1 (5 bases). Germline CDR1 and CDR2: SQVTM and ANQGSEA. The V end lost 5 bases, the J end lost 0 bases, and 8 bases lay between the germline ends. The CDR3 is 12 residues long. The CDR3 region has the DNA TGCAGCGTTTATCAGGGCTCCTACGAGCAGTACTTC. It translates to CSVYQGSYEQYF.

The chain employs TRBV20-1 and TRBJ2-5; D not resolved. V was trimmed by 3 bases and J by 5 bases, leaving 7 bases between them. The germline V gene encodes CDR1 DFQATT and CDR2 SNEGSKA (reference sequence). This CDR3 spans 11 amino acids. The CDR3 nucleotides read TGCAGTGCTAGGAACACGGAGACCCAGTACTTC. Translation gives CSARNTETQYF.

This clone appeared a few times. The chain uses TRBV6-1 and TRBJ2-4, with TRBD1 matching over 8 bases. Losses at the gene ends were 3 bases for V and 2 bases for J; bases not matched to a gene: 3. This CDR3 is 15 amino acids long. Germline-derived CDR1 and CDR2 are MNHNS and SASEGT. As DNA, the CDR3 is TGTGCCAGCAGTGAGGACAGGGACCCCAAAAACATTCAGTACTTC. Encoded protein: CASSEDRDPKNIQYF.